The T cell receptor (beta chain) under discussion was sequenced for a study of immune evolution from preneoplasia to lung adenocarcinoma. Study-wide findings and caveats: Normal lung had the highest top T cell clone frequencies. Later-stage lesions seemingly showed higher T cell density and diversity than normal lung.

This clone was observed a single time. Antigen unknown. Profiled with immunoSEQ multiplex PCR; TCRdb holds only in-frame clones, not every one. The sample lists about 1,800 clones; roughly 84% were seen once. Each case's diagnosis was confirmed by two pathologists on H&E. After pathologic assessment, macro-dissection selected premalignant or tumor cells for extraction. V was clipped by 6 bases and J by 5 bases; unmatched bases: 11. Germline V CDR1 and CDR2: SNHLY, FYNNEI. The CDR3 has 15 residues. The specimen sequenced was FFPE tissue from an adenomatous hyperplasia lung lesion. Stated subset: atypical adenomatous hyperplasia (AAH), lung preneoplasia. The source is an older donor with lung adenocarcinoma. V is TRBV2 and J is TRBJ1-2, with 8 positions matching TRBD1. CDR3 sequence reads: CASSADRGGRYGYTF. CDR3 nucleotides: TGTGCCAGCAGCGCAGACAGGGGAGGTAGATATGGCTACACCTTC. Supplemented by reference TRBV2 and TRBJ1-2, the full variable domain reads EPEVTQTPSHQVTQMGQEVILRCVPISNHLYFYWYRQILGQKVEFLVSFYNNEISEKSEIFDDQFSVERPDGSNFTLKIRSTKLEDSAMYFCASSADRGGRYGYTFGSGTRLTVV.